These 30 T cell receptor beta chains were sequenced from one sample in a study of T cell repertoires in cytomegalovirus infection (dated by TCRdb to about 2019). TCRdb records Illumina HiSeq 1500 as the sequencer. TCRdb cleaned the public reads at Q25 with fastp, built clones with MiXCR and kept in-frame beta chains. Duplicate CDR3 protein sequences are folded into a single record with the most common DNA and genes. Here the sample has a few hundred thousand distinct CDR3 sequences; about a sixth occur a single time. The ten most abundant clones make up roughly half of the sample. Sequencing was carried out using CD8+ T cells from PBMCs. Receptor source: a human donor in good health (CMV status not recorded). Some clones in this sample may be carry-over from other donors' samples.

There are a few counts of this clonotype. V gene TRBV20-1 combines with J gene TRBJ2-1; 9 bases match TRBD2. The CDR3 runs to 14 residues. V gave up 6 bases and J gave up 11 bases; unmatched junction bases: 14. Germline V gives CDR1 DFQATT, CDR2 SNEGSKA (reference sequence). The CDR3 sequence: CSASPQRGVRQQFF. The DNA of the CDR3 is TGCAGTGCGTCCCCCCAGCGGGGGGTCCGTCAGCAGTTCTTC.

This clonotype was observed a few times. This sequence joins TRBV20-1 and TRBJ1-1; no definite D call. Germline CDR1 is DFQATT and CDR2 is SNEGSKA (reference sequence). The CDR3 is 14 amino acids. Deletions cut 0 bases from V and 0 bases from J, with 8 bases between. This CDR3 is CSARERSLNTEAFF. The CDR3 nucleotides read TGCAGTGCTAGAGAACGGAGCTTGAACACTGAAGCTTTCTTT.

The chain couples TRBV6-5 to TRBJ2-7; 9 nucleotides line up with TRBD1. The J segment lost 7 bases and the V segment lost 2 bases, leaving 6 bases of the junction unmatched. The germline CDR1 and CDR2 sequences are MNHEY and SVGAGI. The CDR3 length is 14 residues. Written as DNA, the CDR3 is TGTGCCAGCAGTTACGAGACAGGGGGGAAGGAGCAGTACTTC. Translating it yields CASSYETGGKEQYF.

This clonotype was observed a handful of times. The chain recombines TRBV12-3 or TRBV12-4 with TRBJ2-7, with D hard to call. This CDR3 is 12 amino acids long. The V end was cut by 8 bases, the J end by 2 bases, with 10 bases between. The CDR3 sequence: CASSIVPYEQYF. The CDR3 DNA sequence: TGTGCCAGCTCGATAGTTCCCTACGAGCAGTACTTC.

The chain links TRBV11-1 to TRBJ2-1; D is unresolved. CDR3 size: 18 residues. Trimming pared 0 bases from V and 2 bases from J, leaving 17 bases between. Germline V gene lookup returns CDR1 SGHAT and CDR2 FQDESV (reference sequence). CDR3 loop: CASSLAFLTDPPYNEQFF. For the CDR3, the DNA is TGTGCCAGCAGCTTAGCATTTTTAACTGACCCACCCTACAATGAGCAGTTCTTC.

The V and J genes are TRBV29-1 and TRBJ2-5; 11 nucleotides line up with TRBD2. V gave up 6 bases and J gave up 5 bases; unmatched junction bases: 11. Germline assignment: CDR1 SQVTM and CDR2 ANQGSEA. CDR3 length: 15 residues. CDR3 sequence reads: CSVVLAGDPGETQYF. As DNA, the CDR3 is TGCAGCGTCGTACTAGCGGGGGACCCGGGTGAGACCCAGTACTTC.

This rearrangement joins TRBV12-3 or TRBV12-4 to TRBJ1-6; D is uncertain. Trimming left V 0 bases short and J 11 bases short, with 11 bases between. The CDR3 is 14 residues long. The CDR3 reads CASSLAPSRTPLHF. The CDR3 coding sequence is TGTGCCAGCAGTTTAGCGCCTAGCCGTACACCCCTCCACTTT.

This clonotype has just a few counts. The gene calls are TRBV6-5 and TRBJ2-1, with TRBD1 as a possible D gene (5 bases). Trimming cost V 6 bases and J 4 bases, with 16 bases left between them. The CDR3 has 15 amino acids. Germline lookup yields CDR1 MNHEY and CDR2 SVGAGI. CDR3: CASSALQGTYNEQFF. CDR3 nucleotides: TGTGCCAGCAGCGCCTTGCAGGGAACATACAATGAGCAGTTCTTC.

J is TRBJ2-5 and V is TRBV25-1, with D perhaps TRBD1 (5 bases). Per the germline V gene, CDR1 is MGHDK and CDR2 is SYGVNS. Deletions cut 2 bases from V and 3 bases from J, with 22 bases between. This CDR3 region has 18 residues. This CDR3 reads CASSETPVLAGSEETQYF. The CDR3 coding sequence is TGTGCCAGCAGTGAAACCCCGGTATTGGCAGGGTCGGAAGAGACCCAGTACTTC.

V and J are TRBV28 and TRBJ1-4, with 7 bases identical to TRBD1. Germline V gives CDR1 MDHEN, CDR2 SYDVKM. The junction had 8 bases not matched to a gene; V was cut back by 5 bases and J by 8 bases. This CDR3 is 14 amino acids long. The CDR3 here is CASSQIGTVEKLFF. CDR3 in DNA: TGTGCCAGCAGTCAGATCGGGACAGTCGAAAAACTGTTTTTT.

This clonotype was observed at least ten times. V and J are TRBV7-9 and TRBJ2-6; maybe TRBD1 (6 bases). Per germline, CDR1 SEHNR and CDR2 FQNEAQ (reference sequence). V was clipped by 5 bases and J by 1 base, with 12 bases between them. CDR3 length equals 16 residues. CDR3 amino acids: CASSPDSPSGANVLTF. The CDR3 DNA reads TGTGCCAGCAGCCCGGACAGTCCTTCTGGGGCCAACGTCCTGACTTTC.

Many counts were recorded for this clonotype. The CDR3 nucleotides read TGTGCCAGCAGCTTACTCTATAATTCACCCCTCCACTTT. Protein sequence: CASSLLYNSPLHF. The chain is built from TRBV7-8 and TRBJ1-6; D call uncertain. In germline, CDR1 is SGHVS, CDR2 FQNEAQ. V was pared by 2 bases and J by 3 bases, with 2 bases between. There are 13 residues in the CDR3.

V usage is TRBV12-3 or TRBV12-4 and J usage is TRBJ1-4, with D unclear. The length of the CDR3 is 13 residues. Trimming pared 7 bases from V and 7 bases from J, leaving 13 bases between. The CDR3 loop reads CASTPIGSEKLFF. The CDR3 DNA follows: TGTGCCAGCACACCAATCGGCAGTGAAAAACTGTTTTTT.

The table lists this clonotype with many counts. This rearrangement joins TRBV7-8 to TRBJ1-1, with D perhaps TRBD1 (5 bases). The CDR3 is 19 residues long. Trimming cost V 5 bases and J 0 bases, with 25 bases left between them. The germline V gene has CDR1 SGHVS and CDR2 FQNEAQ. In nucleotides, the CDR3 is TGTGCCAGCAGCCCCTCGATCTCCAGGGAGTTGGTCATGAACACTGAAGCTTTCTTT. Protein product: CASSPSISRELVMNTEAFF.

In this sample, this clonotype turned up many times. This rearrangement joins TRBV4-1 to TRBJ2-3; no clear D. V dropped 0 bases and J dropped 3 bases, with 4 bases sitting between them. CDR1 is MGHRA and CDR2 is YSYEKL in the germline V gene. The CDR3 is 13 amino acids. CDR3 loop: CASSQEPTDTQYF. The CDR3 region has the DNA TGCGCCAGCAGCCAAGAGCCGACAGATACGCAGTATTTT.

The chain carries TRBV6-2 or TRBV6-3 and TRBJ2-3; a weak D match, TRBD1 (6 bases). Germline V gene sequence: CDR1 MNHEY, CDR2 SVGEGT. The CDR3 consists of 14 residues. The ends were cut back, 6 bases at V and 2 bases at J, with 12 bases in the middle. The CDR3 DNA is TGTGCCAGCAGCCGACAGGTTTACACAGATACGCAGTATTTT. Its protein product is CASSRQVYTDTQYF.

V gene TRBV7-2 combines with J gene TRBJ2-1; 8 bases align to TRBD2. This CDR3 has 17 amino acids. V was pared by 5 bases and J by 1 base, with 10 bases of the junction left unmatched. In germline, CDR1 is SGHTA, CDR2 FQGNSA. In DNA form, the CDR3 reads TGTGCCAGCAGCGAAGGCCCGAGCGGGAGTTCCTACAATGAGCAGTTCTTC. This encodes CASSEGPSGSSYNEQFF.

The chain recombines TRBV5-8 with TRBJ2-2; weak D call: TRBD2 (7 bases). From germline, CDR1 is SGHTS and CDR2 YDEGEE. V lost 8 bases, J lost 1 base, and 18 bases lay in between. The CDR3 runs 16 residues. DNA for the CDR3: TGTGCCAGTCCGGACGCGGGGGCGAGGAACACCGGGGAGCTGTTTTTT. It codes for CASPDAGARNTGELFF.

This chain uses TRBV20-1 with TRBJ2-1; 7 bases match TRBD1. The germline gives CDR1 DFQATT, CDR2 SNEGSKA (reference sequence). V shed 0 bases, J shed 3 bases, and the junction held 5 bases outside the gene matches. The CDR3 is 15 residues long. The CDR3 loop is CSARDQGGLYNEQFF. The CDR3 DNA reads TGCAGTGCTAGAGATCAAGGGGGCCTCTACAATGAGCAGTTCTTC.

This clonotype was seen repeatedly, ten times or more. The chain is built from TRBV7-8 and TRBJ1-2; 10 bases fit TRBD1. After removal of 1 base from V and 6 bases from J, the junction contained 11 bases not matched to a gene. The V gene's germline CDR1 is SGHVS and CDR2 FQNEAQ. This CDR3 has 17 amino acids. The CDR3 DNA reads TGTGCCAGCAGCTTAGATCCGGGACAGGGGATCTCGCATGGCTACACCTTC. This translates into CASSLDPGQGISHGYTF.

This clonotype has just a few counts. The chain carries TRBV7-9 and TRBJ2-7; D is ambiguous. V shed 4 bases and J shed 2 bases, with 12 bases lying between them. The CDR3 totals 14 residues. From germline, CDR1 is SEHNR and CDR2 FQNEAQ (reference sequence). CDR3 nucleotide sequence: TGTGCCAGCAGCTCCCCCCAACGGGCCTACGAGCAGTACTTC. Translation: CASSSPQRAYEQYF.

This clonotype was counted only a few times. This chain links TRBV14 with TRBJ1-1; 8 positions match TRBD1. Losses at the gene ends were 5 bases for V and 3 bases for J; bases not matched to a gene: 5. Germline loops: CDR1 SGHDN, CDR2 FVKESK. The CDR3 runs 14 residues. The CDR3 DNA follows: TGTGCCAGCAGCTTATGGACAGGGCACACTGAAGCTTTCTTT. This codes for CASSLWTGHTEAFF.

The chain couples TRBV11-2 to TRBJ1-1; no clear D gene. Trimming pared 5 bases from V and 6 bases from J, leaving 13 bases between. Germline CDR1 is SGHAT and CDR2 is FQNNGV. This CDR3 spans 13 amino acids. CDR3 bases: TGTGCCAGCAGCCCCGAATCTGCGTCTGAAGCTTTCTTT. This sequence encodes CASSPESASEAFF. The entire variable domain, with the rest obtained from reference TRBV11-2 and TRBJ1-1, is as follows: EAGVAQSPRYKIIEKRQSVAFWCNPISGHATLYWYQQILGQGPKLLIQFQNNGVVDDSQLPKDRFSAERLKGVDSTLKIQPAKLEDSAVYLCASSPESASEAFFGQGTRLTVV.

V and J are TRBV6-5 and TRBJ2-7; unclear D gene. Between the trimmed V and J ends, which lost 0 bases and 3 bases, there was a span of 9 bases. The CDR3 extends over 14 amino acids. Germline V gene sequence: CDR1 MNHEY, CDR2 SVGAGI. The DNA of the CDR3 is TGTGCCAGCAGTTACTCGATCGGATACTACGAGCAGTACTTC. It translates to CASSYSIGYYEQYF.

This clonotype came up a few times. CDR3 DNA sequence: TGTGCCAGCAGTTCCGACCTGATAGCGGGGCTTACCGGGGAGCTGTTTTTT. Translated, it gives CASSSDLIAGLTGELFF. The chain couples TRBV6-2 or TRBV6-3 to TRBJ2-2, with 8 bases fitting TRBD2. Trimming at V came to 4 bases and at J to 5 bases, leaving 12 bases not matched to a gene. The CDR3 covers 17 residues. Looked up from germline, CDR1 is MNHEY and CDR2 is SVGEGT.

This chain joins TRBV7-6 and TRBJ2-2; weak D call: TRBD1 (6 bases). Germline V lookup: CDR1 SGHVS, CDR2 FNYEAQ. CDR3 length equals 18 residues. Trimming pared 8 bases from V and 2 bases from J, leaving 24 bases between. The CDR3 protein is CASPGSGANTINTGELFF. The CDR3 nucleotides read TGTGCCAGCCCTGGGTCAGGGGCGAATACAATTAACACCGGGGAGCTGTTTTTT.

The rearrangement joins TRBV2 to TRBJ2-1, with 7 bases that match TRBD2. The CDR3 runs 14 residues. Germline CDR1 and CDR2: SNHLY and FYNNEI. V shed 4 bases, J shed 5 bases, and the junction held 5 bases outside the gene matches. The CDR3 DNA reads as TGTGCCAGCAGTGTGGTGGCGGGGGACAATGAGCAGTTCTTC. Translating it yields CASSVVAGDNEQFF.

This clonotype was observed at least ten times. The V and J genes are TRBV7-8 and TRBJ2-1, with D uncertain. The CDR3 extends over 14 amino acids. Trimming removed 3 bases from V and 7 bases from J, with 13 bases in between. Germline assignment: CDR1 SGHVS and CDR2 FQNEAQ. CDR3 amino acids: CASSFEAGGNEQFF. DNA for the CDR3: TGTGCCAGCAGCTTTGAGGCAGGTGGGAATGAGCAGTTCTTC. Full variable domain (outside the CDR3, taken from reference TRBV7-8 and TRBJ2-1): GAGVSQSPRYKVAKRGQDVALRCDPISGHVSLFWYQQALGQGPEFLTYFQNEAQLDKSGLPSDRFFAERPEGSVSTLKIQRTQQEDSAVYLCASSFEAGGNEQFFGPGTRLTVL.

The table lists this clonotype with many counts. The chain has TRBV27 and TRBJ2-3, with D possibly being TRBD2 (6 bases). The CDR3 spans 14 residues. CDR1 is MNHEY, CDR2 SMNVEV, per germline (reference sequence). Trimming removed 5 bases at V and 0 bases at J, with 9 bases between. The CDR3 loop is CASSRGVSTDTQYF. The DNA of the CDR3 is TGTGCCAGCAGTCGCGGGGTTAGCACAGATACGCAGTATTTT.

This clonotype occurred many times. CDR3 amino acids: CASRETPSSYNEQFF. The CDR3 DNA sequence: TGTGCCAGCAGGGAAACTCCGAGCTCCTACAATGAGCAGTTCTTC. The chain joins TRBV2 to TRBJ2-1; no clear D. The germline CDR1 and CDR2 sequences are SNHLY and FYNNEI. CDR3 size: 15 residues. The V gene lost 6 bases and the J gene lost 0 bases, with 12 bases spanning the gap.